Shown below are 8 T cell receptor beta chains from a single sample sequenced in a study of blood T cells in healthy people across ages (dated by TCRdb to between 2014 and 2017). The receptor library was made with 5' RACE. The instrument was an Illumina HiSeq 2500. A second 7 to 11 cycle PCR used a sample-barcoded 5' primer and a J-beta primer mix. Clones were called with MiXCR by TCRdb after fastp trimmed the public reads at Q25, and only in-frame beta chains were retained. CDR3 protein sequences are deduplicated, and each keeps its most common genes and DNA. Within this sample are 600,000 or so distinct CDR3 sequences, with roughly 48% of them counted one time only. Together, the top ten hold just under 25% of the sample. The sample taken for sequencing was blood. The receptors originated from a man at least 80 years old in good health.

The chain joins TRBV20-1 to TRBJ1-2, with 7 bases matching TRBD1. The germline V gene has CDR1 DFQATT and CDR2 SNEGSKA (reference sequence). CDR3 length equals 15 residues. Trimming at V came to 0 bases and at J to 2 bases, leaving 6 bases not matched to a gene. The chain's CDR3 is CSARDHQGQNYGYTF. The CDR3 DNA is TGCAGTGCTAGAGATCACCAGGGACAGAACTATGGCTACACCTTC.

This clonotype was observed at least ten times. The genes are TRBV5-1 and TRBJ2-7; weak D call: TRBD2 (5 bases). The CDR3 is 14 amino acids. Deletions cut 2 bases from V and 3 bases from J, with 12 bases between. Germline V lookup: CDR1 SGHRS, CDR2 YFSETQ. CDR3 sequence reads: CASSFGVGIYEQYF. The CDR3 bases are TGCGCCAGCAGCTTCGGGGTTGGCATCTACGAGCAGTACTTC.

This clonotype was recorded many times. The chain couples TRBV29-1 to TRBJ2-7, with TRBD1 identical over 7 bases. The ends lost 6 bases at V and 7 bases at J; junction bases unmatched: 12. Germline V gene sequence: CDR1 SQVTM, CDR2 ANQGSEA. The CDR3 is 13 residues long. DNA of the CDR3: TGCAGCGTGACAGGGCAGGCCTACCGGGAGCAGTACTTC. Residues: CSVTGQAYREQYF.

Within the sample, this clonotype is large (0.1 to 1%). The rearrangement links TRBV29-1 to TRBJ1-2, with D perhaps matching TRBD1 (5 bases). Germline-derived CDR1 and CDR2 are SQVTM and ANQGSEA. This CDR3 has 13 amino acids. V was clipped by 1 base and J by 7 bases, with 13 bases between them. The CDR3 spells CSVEAGPWSGYTF. CDR3 coding DNA: TGCAGCGTTGAAGCGGGACCCTGGAGTGGCTACACCTTC.

This clonotype was seen only a few times. The chain joins TRBV20-1 to TRBJ1-6; D gene uncertain. The CDR3 sequence is 13 residues long. The V end was cut by 6 bases, the J end by 6 bases, with 12 bases between. Germline V gene data show CDR1 as DFQATT and CDR2 as SNEGSKA (reference sequence). CDR3 sequence (DNA): TGCAGTGCGATCGTGGATATTAATTCACCCCTCCACTTT. Protein: CSAIVDINSPLHF.

The chain joins TRBV7-3 to TRBJ2-2, with no clear D. Trimming removed 2 bases at V and 6 bases at J, with 7 bases between. This CDR3 has 13 amino acids. Per germline, CDR1 SGHTA and CDR2 FQGTGA. CDR3 nucleotide sequence: TGTGCCAGCAGCTTAGACGCTGCCGGGGAGCTGTTTTTT. This translates into CASSLDAAGELFF.

The chain is built from TRBV12-3 or TRBV12-4 and TRBJ2-6, with 8 bases that match TRBD1. This CDR3 is built from 16 residues. V dropped 6 bases and J dropped 5; count of bases not matched to a gene: 9. CDR3 DNA sequence: TGTGCCAGCAGCCCCATCGGACAGGGTAGGGCCAACGTCCTGACTTTC. It is translated as CASSPIGQGRANVLTF.

The chain employs TRBV18 and TRBJ2-3; D is unresolved. This CDR3 comprises 14 residues. Germline-derived CDR1 and CDR2 are KGHSH and LQKENI. V was cut by 4 bases and J by 0 bases, with 8 bases left in between. The CDR3 sequence is CASSHSASTDTQYF. The CDR3 DNA reads as TGTGCCAGCTCACACAGTGCTAGCACAGATACGCAGTATTTT.